This T cell receptor beta chain was retrieved from a study of T cell changes during pregnancy in multiple sclerosis. The CDR3 covers 17 residues. Only in-frame clones appear in the TCRdb table, and some are missing; sequencing was by immunoSEQ multiplex PCR. This table has roughly 40,000 clones, 75% to 95% appearing once. The chain employs TRBV21-1 and TRBJ2-6; the table's D call, TRBD1, was not checked against the DNA. TRBV21-1 is shown as a pseudogene. The sample in question was CD4+ T cells from peripheral blood mononuclear cells, obtained in the third trimester of pregnancy. The sequence was obtained from a female donor with multiple sclerosis, enrolled in a pregnancy study. The CDR3 spells CASSKGDRGSGANVLTF. The DNA of the CDR3 is TGTGCCAGCAGCAAAGGGGACAGGGGATCTGGGGCCAACGTCCTGACTTTC.